These 28 T cell receptor beta chains came from one sample sequenced in a study of T cells in Graves' hyperthyroidism and ophthalmopathy. Using RNA transcripts as the source, TCR beta CDR3 regions were amplified. HTBI primers drove first-round RT-PCR of the TCR CDR3. One entry per CDR3 protein results from TCRdb running MiXCR on the multiplex PCR reads. The table lists 500,000 to 750,000 distinct CDR3 sequences, 35% to 55% of them singletons, with about 7.8% in the top ten. The sequencing sample was made of peripheral blood or thyroid tissue (not recorded which). Every receptor here comes from a young woman with Graves' hyperthyroidism.

This clonotype has ten or more counts. The rearrangement uses TRBV15 and TRBJ2-7; tentatively, D is TRBD1 (6 bases). Germline V gives CDR1 LNHNV, CDR2 YYDKDF (reference sequence). V lost 3 bases and J 3 bases, leaving 15 bases between the germline ends. The length of the CDR3 is 15 residues. The CDR3 region is CATSRAGTKNYEQYF. As DNA, the CDR3 is TGTGCCACCAGCAGGGCCGGGACAAAGAACTACGAGCAGTACTTC.

The chain links TRBV5-1 to TRBJ1-1, with D unresolved. This CDR3 comprises 13 residues. Germline-derived CDR1 and CDR2 are SGHRS and YFSETQ. Trimming cost V 3 bases and J 1 base, with 7 bases left between them. The CDR3 spells CASSSFGNTEAFF. Here the CDR3 DNA reads TGCGCCAGCAGCTCATTTGGGAACACTGAAGCTTTCTTT.

This clonotype was observed many times. V and J are TRBV7-8 and TRBJ2-2; unclear D gene. V lost 5 bases and J 6 bases, leaving 19 bases between the germline ends. CDR3 size: 16 residues. Per germline, CDR1 SGHVS and CDR2 FQNEAQ. The CDR3 DNA reads TGTGCCAGCAGCCGACCCCTGACGTCTCTTCCCGGGGAGCTGTTTTTT. As protein: CASSRPLTSLPGELFF.

This chain links TRBV12-5 with TRBJ1-5; D is undetermined. V lost 5 bases to trimming and J lost 13 bases, with 3 bases between them. Germline lookup yields CDR1 LGHNT and CDR2 FRNRAP. This CDR3 has 8 amino acids. CDR3 DNA: TGTGCTAGTGGTACTCAGCATTTT. This translates into CASGTQHF.

The chain links TRBV10-3 to TRBJ2-5; no clear D gene. The CDR3 has 15 residues. Germline loops: CDR1 ENHRY, CDR2 SYGVKD. Trimming pared 2 bases from V and 0 bases from J, leaving 10 bases between. CDR3 sequence (DNA): TGTGCCATCAGTGAGGGCAGTACCCACCAAGAGACCCAGTACTTC. Its translation is CAISEGSTHQETQYF.

This clonotype was counted between two and nine times. The chain joins TRBV3-1 to TRBJ2-2, with a weak D call TRBD2 (6 bases). The V gene lost 5 bases and the J gene lost 4 bases, with 17 bases spanning the gap. There are 16 residues in the CDR3. Germline V gene sequence: CDR1 LGHDT, CDR2 YNNKEL (reference sequence). CDR3 residues: CASSTTGSGGTGELFF. CDR3 DNA: TGTGCCAGCAGCACAACGGGATCCGGGGGCACCGGGGAGCTGTTTTTT.

The chain employs TRBV2 and TRBJ2-1; 9 bases line up with TRBD2. The CDR3 is 14 residues long. Germline trimming cut 6 bases from V and 10 bases from J; bases unmatched to any gene: 10. Germline V CDR1 and CDR2: SNHLY, FYNNEI. The CDR3 coding sequence is TGTGCCAGCAGCCAAGATAGCGGGAGTGACGAGCAGTTCTTC. Translated, it gives CASSQDSGSDEQFF.

V and J are TRBV29-1 and TRBJ1-4; D is uncertain. Per germline, CDR1 SQVTM and CDR2 ANQGSEA. The CDR3 has 15 residues. Deletions cut 1 base from V and 6 bases from J, with 15 bases between. CDR3 in amino acids: CSVEGRLVRYEKLFF. The DNA of the CDR3 is TGCAGCGTTGAAGGCCGACTAGTACGGTATGAAAAACTGTTTTTT.

At least ten counts were recorded for this clonotype. The J gene is TRBJ2-7, the V gene TRBV19, with TRBD1 identical over 7 bases. The junction had 6 bases not matched to a gene; V was cut back by 4 bases and J by 3 bases. The CDR3 is 14 amino acids. The V gene's germline CDR1 is LNHDA and CDR2 SQIVND (reference sequence). This CDR3 is CASSNGQALYEQYF. The CDR3 region has the DNA TGTGCCAGTAGTAATGGACAGGCCCTCTACGAGCAGTACTTC.

In this sample, this clonotype turned up many times. One end of the junction does not line up with germline, which may come from a read error. The CDR3 reads CSVGTSGSSYEQYF. The CDR3 DNA reads as TGCAGTGTTGGGACTAGCGGGAGCTCCTACGAGCAGTACTTC. The chain employs TRBV29-1 and TRBJ2-7; 14 bases line up with TRBD2. CDR3 length equals 14 residues. The germline gives CDR1 SQVTM, CDR2 ANQGSEA.

The chain links TRBV5-1 to TRBJ2-5; TRBD2 is a possible D gene (6 bases). Trimming took off 3 bases at V and 2 bases at J, with 11 bases between the two ends. CDR3 length equals 14 residues. Looked up from germline, CDR1 is SGHRS and CDR2 is YFSETQ. The chain's CDR3 is CASSSRTIQETQYF. The CDR3, as DNA: TGCGCCAGCAGCTCGCGGACTATTCAAGAGACCCAGTACTTC.

Notes on this clonotype: Sequence at one end of the junction differs from germline and may be a read error. The rearrangement joins TRBV2 to TRBJ2-7, with D possibly being TRBD2 (6 bases). The CDR3 contains 14 residues. CDR1 and CDR2 (germline): SNHLY, FYNNEI. The DNA of the CDR3 is TGTGCCAGCCTACCAACAGCGGGCACCGGGGAGCTGTACTTC. Its translation: CASLPTAGTGELYF. Variable domain in full (rest from reference TRBV2 and TRBJ2-7): EPEVTQTPSHQVTQMGQEVILRCVPISNHLYFYWYRQILGQKVEFLVSFYNNEISEKSEIFDDQFSVERPDGSNFTLKIRSTKLEDSAMYFCASLPTAGTGELYFGPGTRLTVT.

For this clonotype: A read error is likely, as this CDR3 ends without the conserved phenylalanine or tryptophan. The DNA is left out, because the CDR3 cannot be placed on it with certainty; the CDR3 is given as TCRdb lists it. The chain carries TRBV2 and TRBJ2-6; TRBD1 is taken as the D call from the table, unchecked against the DNA. The CDR3 is 10 residues long, counting both termini. Germline V gives CDR1 SNHLY, CDR2 FYNNEI. The CDR3 here is CASSLDRPYT.

As to this clonotype: Germline is not matched at one junction end, which may reflect a read error. The genes are TRBV24-1 and TRBJ2-3; TRBD2 aligns across 7 bases. CDR3 length: 16 residues. CDR1 and CDR2 (germline): KGHDR, SFDVKD. The CDR3 nucleotides read TGTGCCACCAGTGGTTTGCGGGGGTACAGCACAGATACGCAGTATTTT. Translating gives CATSGLRGYSTDTQYF.

The table lists this clonotype with many counts. The chain joins TRBV2 to TRBJ2-6, with D uncertain. Trimming stripped 7 bases from V and 12 bases from J, with 25 bases between. CDR1 is SNHLY, CDR2 FYNNEI, per germline. The CDR3 contains 16 residues. This chain's CDR3 is CASTRIFLFSPSVLTF. In DNA, the CDR3 is TGTGCCAGCACCCGGATTTTTCTCTTCTCTCCTTCCGTCCTGACTTTC.

This clonotype was recorded at least ten times. V and J are TRBV7-9 and TRBJ2-7, with 10 bases fitting TRBD1. Per the germline V gene, CDR1 is SEHNR and CDR2 is FQNEAQ (reference sequence). CDR3 size: 17 residues. The ends lost 5 bases at V and 0 bases at J; junction bases unmatched: 10. DNA for the CDR3: TGTGCCAGCAGCACAACCGAGACAGGGGGCTTCTCCTACGAGCAGTACTTC. Translated, it gives CASSTTETGGFSYEQYF.

The genes are TRBV6-1 and TRBJ2-3; possibly TRBD2 for D (6 bases). This CDR3 is built from 14 residues. V dropped 6 bases and J dropped 0 bases, with 10 bases sitting between them. Looked up from germline, CDR1 is MNHNS and CDR2 is SASEGT. The CDR3 coding sequence is TGTGCCAGCAGGGCGGGACCAAGCACAGATACGCAGTATTTT. It yields the protein CASRAGPSTDTQYF.

V usage is TRBV10-3 and J usage is TRBJ2-2, with 8 positions matching TRBD2. The CDR3 extends over 12 amino acids. The V gene end was trimmed by 10 bases and the J gene end by 6 bases; junction bases not matched to a gene: 4. Germline V lookup: CDR1 ENHRY, CDR2 SYGVKD. In DNA, the CDR3 is TGTGCCACGGGAGGGAGGGCCGGGGAGCTGTTTTTT. Translated, it gives CATGGRAGELFF.

This clonotype was seen at least ten times. The CDR3 nucleotides read TGCAGCGTTGACTCTCCGGCTGAAGCTTTCTTT. Translated: CSVDSPAEAFF. The J gene is TRBJ1-1, the V gene TRBV29-1, with no clear D. Trimming pared 3 bases from V and 6 bases from J, leaving 8 bases between. The germline gives CDR1 SQVTM, CDR2 ANQGSEA. The CDR3 covers 11 residues.

The V call is TRBV5-1, the J call TRBJ2-7, with 9 bases matching TRBD2. Germline V gene lookup returns CDR1 SGHRS and CDR2 YFSETQ. V was pared by 2 bases and J by 4 bases, with 7 bases of the junction left unmatched. This CDR3 spans 15 amino acids. The CDR3 DNA reads as TGCGCCAGCAGCTTCTTAGCGGGAGCAAATTACGAGCAGTACTTC. Its protein product is CASSFLAGANYEQYF.

In this sample, this clonotype turned up a few times. The chain couples TRBV11-2 to TRBJ2-7, with D perhaps matching TRBD2 (6 bases). V was trimmed by 1 base and J by 0 bases, leaving 16 bases between them. The CDR3 covers 17 residues. Germline lookup yields CDR1 SGHAT and CDR2 FQNNGV. The CDR3 nucleotides are TGTGCCAGCAGCTTAGGTGGGTCCGCGGGGAGCTCCTACGAGCAGTACTTC. Protein: CASSLGGSAGSSYEQYF.

This clonotype occurred many times. Written as DNA, the CDR3 is TGTGCCAGCACCGGTTCCACTACAGGGTACTATGGCTACACCTTC. It encodes CASTGSTTGYYGYTF. V and J are TRBV25-1 and TRBJ1-2; the D gene is possibly TRBD1 (6 bases). V lost 7 bases, J lost 3 bases, and 18 bases lay in between. The CDR3 is 15 residues long. The germline gives CDR1 MGHDK, CDR2 SYGVNS.

On this clonotype: Because the CDR3 is missing its conserved closing phenylalanine or tryptophan, this is likely a read error. The DNA is left out, because the CDR3 cannot be placed on it with certainty; the CDR3 is given as TCRdb lists it. The rearrangement joins TRBV11-1 to TRBJ1-3. The CDR3 is made up of 10 amino acids, end residues included. From germline, CDR1 is SGHAT and CDR2 FQDESV (reference sequence). This CDR3 is CASSQEWALA.

This clonotype has a count of ten or more. The V and J genes are TRBV29-1 and TRBJ2-7; unclear D gene. There are 13 residues in the CDR3. The V end lost 5 bases, the J end lost 0 bases, and 11 bases lay between the germline ends. Germline CDR1 reads SQVTM; CDR2 reads ANQGSEA. Here the CDR3 reads CSVRAPSSYEQYF. The CDR3 nucleotides are TGCAGCGTTCGGGCCCCCAGCTCCTACGAGCAGTACTTC.

V and J are TRBV2 and TRBJ1-1; D is possibly TRBD1 (5 bases). V was clipped by 7 bases and J by 8 bases, with 23 bases between them. CDR3 size: 15 residues. Germline-derived CDR1 and CDR2 are SNHLY and FYNNEI. Here the CDR3 DNA reads TGTGCCAGCATAGGCAGGGATCCTCAGAGCACCGAAGCTTTCTTT. It is translated as CASIGRDPQSTEAFF.

V and J are TRBV20-1 and TRBJ2-2; 10 nucleotides line up with TRBD1. The CDR3 runs to 10 residues. CDR1 and CDR2 from the germline V gene are DFQATT and SNEGSKA (reference sequence). V dropped 5 bases and J dropped 13; count of bases not matched to a gene: 1. The CDR3 nucleotides read TGCAGTGCTGGGGACAGGGGGCTGTTTTTT. Translation gives CSAGDRGLFF.

This clonotype was seen many times. The V and J genes are TRBV6-1 and TRBJ2-6; D possibly corresponds to TRBD2 (6 bases). Germline V gene data show CDR1 as MNHNS and CDR2 as SASEGT. V lost 2 bases and J 3 bases, leaving 11 bases between the germline ends. This CDR3 region has 16 residues. CDR3 coding DNA: TGTGCCAGCAGTGAATTTAGCGGTATTGGGGCCAACGTCCTGACTTTC. It codes for CASSEFSGIGANVLTF.

The CDR3 DNA follows: TGTGCCACCTCCCGGGGGACAGGGACCTATGGCTACACCTTC. It yields the protein CATSRGTGTYGYTF. The chain couples TRBV2 to TRBJ1-2; 9 nucleotides align to TRBD1. Germline values: CDR1 SNHLY, CDR2 FYNNEI. The CDR3 totals 14 residues. With V trimmed by 10 bases and J by 4 bases, 10 bases remained unmatched.